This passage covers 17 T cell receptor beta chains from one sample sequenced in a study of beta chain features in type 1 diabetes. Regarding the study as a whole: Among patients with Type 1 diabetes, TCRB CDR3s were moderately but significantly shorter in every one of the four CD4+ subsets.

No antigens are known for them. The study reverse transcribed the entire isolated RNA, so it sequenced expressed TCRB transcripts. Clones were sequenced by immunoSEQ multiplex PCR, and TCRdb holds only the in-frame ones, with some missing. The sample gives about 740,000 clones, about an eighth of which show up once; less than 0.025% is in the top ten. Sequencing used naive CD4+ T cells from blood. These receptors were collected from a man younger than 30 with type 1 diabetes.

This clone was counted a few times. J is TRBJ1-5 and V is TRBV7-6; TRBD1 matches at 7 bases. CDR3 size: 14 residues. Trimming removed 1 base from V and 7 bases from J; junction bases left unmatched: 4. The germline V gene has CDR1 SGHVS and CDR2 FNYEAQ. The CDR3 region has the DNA TGTGCCAGCAGCTTAGAGGGGGCCTCACAGCCCCAGCATTTT. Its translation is CASSLEGASQPQHF.

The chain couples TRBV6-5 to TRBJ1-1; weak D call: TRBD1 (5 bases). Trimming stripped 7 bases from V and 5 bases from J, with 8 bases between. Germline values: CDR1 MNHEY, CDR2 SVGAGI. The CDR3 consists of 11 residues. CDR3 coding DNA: TGTGCCAGCACTGGGGGGACTGAAGCTTTCTTT. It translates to CASTGGTEAFF.

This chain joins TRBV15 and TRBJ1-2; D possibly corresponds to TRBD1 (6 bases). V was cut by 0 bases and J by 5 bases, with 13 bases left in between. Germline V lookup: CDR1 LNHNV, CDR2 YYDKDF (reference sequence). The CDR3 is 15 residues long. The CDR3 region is CATSRDGAGAYGYTF. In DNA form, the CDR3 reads TGTGCCACCAGCAGAGATGGTGCAGGGGCATATGGCTACACCTTC.

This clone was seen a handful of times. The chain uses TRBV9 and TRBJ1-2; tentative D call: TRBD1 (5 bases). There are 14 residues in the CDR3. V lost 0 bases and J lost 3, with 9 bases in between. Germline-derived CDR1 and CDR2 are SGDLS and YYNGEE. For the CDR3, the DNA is TGTGCCAGCAGCGTAGCGGGGGTTGACTATGGCTACACCTTC. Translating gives CASSVAGVDYGYTF.

CDR3 sequence (DNA): TGTGCCAGCAGCAATGAGGTCACTGAAGCTTTCTTT. As protein: CASSNEVTEAFF. The chain recombines TRBV21-1 with TRBJ1-1. TRBV21-1 is an annotated pseudogene. The CDR3 contains 12 residues.

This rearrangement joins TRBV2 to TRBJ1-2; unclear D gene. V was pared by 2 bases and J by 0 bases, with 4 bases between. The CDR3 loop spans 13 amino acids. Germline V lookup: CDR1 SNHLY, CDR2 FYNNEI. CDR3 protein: CASSESANYGYTF. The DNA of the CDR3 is TGTGCCAGCAGTGAAAGCGCTAACTATGGCTACACCTTC. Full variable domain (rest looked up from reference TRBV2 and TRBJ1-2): EPEVTQTPSHQVTQMGQEVILRCVPISNHLYFYWYRQILGQKVEFLVSFYNNEISEKSEIFDDQFSVERPDGSNFTLKIRSTKLEDSAMYFCASSESANYGYTFGSGTRLTVV.

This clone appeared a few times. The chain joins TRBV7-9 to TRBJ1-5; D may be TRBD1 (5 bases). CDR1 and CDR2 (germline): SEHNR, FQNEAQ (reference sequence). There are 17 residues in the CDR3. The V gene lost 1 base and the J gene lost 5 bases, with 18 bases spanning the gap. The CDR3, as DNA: TGTGCCAGCAGCTTAGGATCCGGACCGGACAACTATCAGCCCCAGCATTTT. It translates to CASSLGSGPDNYQPQHF.

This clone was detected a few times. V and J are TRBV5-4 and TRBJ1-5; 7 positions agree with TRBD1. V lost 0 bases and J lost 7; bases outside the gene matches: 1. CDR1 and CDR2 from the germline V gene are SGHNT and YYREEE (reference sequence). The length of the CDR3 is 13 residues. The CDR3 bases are TGTGCCAGCAGCTTGGACAGGGGCCAGCCCCAGCATTTT. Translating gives CASSLDRGQPQHF.

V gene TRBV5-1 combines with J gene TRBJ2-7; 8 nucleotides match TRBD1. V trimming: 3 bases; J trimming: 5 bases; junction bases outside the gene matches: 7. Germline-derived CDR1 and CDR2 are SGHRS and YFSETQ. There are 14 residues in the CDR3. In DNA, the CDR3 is TGCGCCAGCAGCTCGGGACAGGTCACGGACGAGCAGTACTTC. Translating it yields CASSSGQVTDEQYF.

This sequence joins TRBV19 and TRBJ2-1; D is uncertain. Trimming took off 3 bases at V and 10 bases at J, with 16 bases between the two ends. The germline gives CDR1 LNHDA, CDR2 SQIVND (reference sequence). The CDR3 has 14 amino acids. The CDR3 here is CASSMDRATREQFF. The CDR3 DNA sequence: TGTGCCAGTAGTATGGATCGGGCCACGAGGGAGCAGTTCTTC.

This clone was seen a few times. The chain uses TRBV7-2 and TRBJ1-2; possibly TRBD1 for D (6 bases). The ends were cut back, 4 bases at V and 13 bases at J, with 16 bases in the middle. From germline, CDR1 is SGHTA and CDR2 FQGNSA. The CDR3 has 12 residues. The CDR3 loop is CASSSRQAVPTF. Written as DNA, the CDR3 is TGTGCCAGCAGCTCACGACAGGCCGTCCCCACCTTC.

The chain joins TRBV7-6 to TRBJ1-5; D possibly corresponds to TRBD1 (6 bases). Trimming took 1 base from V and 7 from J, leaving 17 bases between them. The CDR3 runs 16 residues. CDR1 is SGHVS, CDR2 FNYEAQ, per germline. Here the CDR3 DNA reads TGTGCCAGCAGCTTAGTGGCGGGGGCCGGGGGACAGCCCCAGCATTTT. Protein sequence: CASSLVAGAGGQPQHF.

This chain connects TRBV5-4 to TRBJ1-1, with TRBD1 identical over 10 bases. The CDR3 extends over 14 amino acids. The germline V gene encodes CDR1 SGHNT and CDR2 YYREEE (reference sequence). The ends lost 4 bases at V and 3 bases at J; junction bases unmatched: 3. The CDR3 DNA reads TGTGCCAGCAGCCAGGACAGGGGGTACACTGAAGCTTTCTTT. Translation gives CASSQDRGYTEAFF. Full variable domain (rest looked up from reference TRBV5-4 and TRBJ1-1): ETGVTQSPTHLIKTRGQQVTLRCSSQSGHNTVSWYQQALGQGPQFIFQYYREEENGRGNFPPRFSGLQFPNYSSELNVNALELDDSALYLCASSQDRGYTEAFFGQGTRLTVV.

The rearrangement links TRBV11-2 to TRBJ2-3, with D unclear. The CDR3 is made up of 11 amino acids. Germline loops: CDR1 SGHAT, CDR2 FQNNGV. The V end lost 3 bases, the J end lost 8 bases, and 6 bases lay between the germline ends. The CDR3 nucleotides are TGTGCCAGCAGCTTGGAATCTACGCAGTATTTT. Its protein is CASSLESTQYF.

The CDR3 region has the DNA TGTGCCAGCTCGGCCGGGACGGCTGGAAATCAGCCCCAGCATTTT. Translation gives CASSAGTAGNQPQHF. The J gene is TRBJ1-5, the V gene TRBV18; tentatively, D is TRBD1 (5 bases). Germline CDR1 is KGHSH and CDR2 is LQKENI. This CDR3 is built from 15 residues. V was pared by 6 bases and J by 4 bases, with 16 bases between.

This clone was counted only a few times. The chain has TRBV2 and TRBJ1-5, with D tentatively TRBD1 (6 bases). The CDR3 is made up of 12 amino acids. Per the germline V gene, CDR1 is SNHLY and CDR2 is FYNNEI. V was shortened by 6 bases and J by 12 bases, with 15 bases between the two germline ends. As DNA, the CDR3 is TGTGCCAGCAGCCCGGACAGATTGGACCAGCATTTT. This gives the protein CASSPDRLDQHF.

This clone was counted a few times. CDR3 amino acids: CASSDWGTRTEAFF. The CDR3 DNA is TGTGCCAGCAGTGACTGGGGCACCCGCACTGAAGCTTTCTTT. This chain links TRBV2 with TRBJ1-1, with D maybe TRBD1 (5 bases). This CDR3 is 14 amino acids long. V dropped 3 bases and J dropped 4 bases, with 12 bases sitting between them. Germline V gene lookup returns CDR1 SNHLY and CDR2 FYNNEI.